What follows are 23 T cell receptor beta chains derived from one specimen sequenced in a study of graft-versus-host responses after intestinal transplantation. TCRdb's table, derived via immunoSEQ multiplex PCR, lists solely in-frame clones and lacks some. Of under 100,000 clones listed, 75% to 95% are singletons. This material consisted of PBMCs, taken about 460 days after intestinal transplant. These receptors were taken from a human patient who received an intestinal transplant, so some T cells may come from the graft donor.

The J gene is TRBJ1-2, the V gene TRBV5-6; D ambiguous. The CDR3 extends over 13 amino acids. Trimming shortened V by 0 bases and J by 8 bases, and 11 bases separated the two germline ends. The germline V gene encodes CDR1 SGHDT and CDR2 YYEEEE. The CDR3 reads CASSLGDLGGYTF. As DNA, the CDR3 is TGTGCCAGCAGCTTGGGCGACTTGGGAGGCTACACCTTC.

The chain is built from TRBV7-9 and TRBJ2-1; 11 nucleotides agree with TRBD2. Trimming removed 6 bases from V and 5 bases from J; junction bases left unmatched: 6. In germline, CDR1 is SEHNR, CDR2 FQNEAQ (reference sequence). The CDR3 is 15 amino acids. The CDR3 nucleotides read TGTGCCAGCAGTCGACTAGCGGGGCTACACAATGAGCAGTTCTTC. Translating gives CASSRLAGLHNEQFF.

The V and J genes are TRBV5-1 and TRBJ1-1; the D is unclear. The germline V gene has CDR1 SGHRS and CDR2 YFSETQ. V lost 0 bases, J lost 5 bases, and 11 bases lay in between. The CDR3 covers 14 residues. Here the CDR3 reads CASSLVEGGTEAFF. The CDR3 DNA is TGCGCCAGCAGCTTGGTCGAGGGTGGGACTGAAGCTTTCTTT.

This clone was recorded a few times. The CDR3 region is CASSPPRTDQAEAFF. The CDR3 DNA reads TGTGCCAGCAGCCCCCCACGGACGGACCAGGCTGAAGCTTTCTTT. The chain joins TRBV7-9 to TRBJ1-1; no definite D call. The CDR3 is 15 residues long. Germline values: CDR1 SEHNR, CDR2 FQNEAQ (reference sequence). The ends were cut back, 5 bases at V and 6 bases at J, with 19 bases in the middle.

V is TRBV11-3 and J is TRBJ2-1; possible D gene TRBD2, 6 bases. The CDR3 length is 12 residues. Germline loops: CDR1 SGHNT, CDR2 YENEEA. V was pared by 5 bases and J by 7 bases, with 9 bases between. The CDR3 here is CASSPSGNEQFF. CDR3 DNA: TGTGCCAGCAGCCCAAGCGGGAATGAGCAGTTCTTC.

The chain has TRBV4-2 and TRBJ2-1; D may correspond to TRBD1 or TRBD2 (5 bases each). CDR3 length: 16 amino acids. The germline V and J ends were trimmed by 1 base and 6 bases, with 16 bases remaining between them. The germline CDR1 and CDR2 sequences are LGHNA and YNFKEQ. Here the CDR3 reads CASSQAGADGGNEQFF. In DNA, the CDR3 is TGTGCCAGCAGCCAAGCCGGGGCCGATGGGGGCAATGAGCAGTTCTTC.

V and J are TRBV7-9 and TRBJ2-1; D may be TRBD2 (7 bases). The CDR3 extends over 16 amino acids. The germline V gene has CDR1 SEHNR and CDR2 FQNEAQ (reference sequence). V lost 7 bases and J lost 4, with 20 bases in between. The CDR3 nucleotides are TGTGCCAGCACTCCACGAGGGGGGGCGGTTTACAATGAGCAGTTCTTC. Its translation is CASTPRGGAVYNEQFF.

This chain uses TRBV10-1 with TRBJ2-3; 7 nucleotides match TRBD1. The CDR3 sequence is 15 residues long. CDR1 is WNHNN, CDR2 SYGVQD, per germline (reference sequence). V lost 5 bases and J lost 1; bases outside the gene matches: 6. In DNA, the CDR3 is TGCGCCAGCAGTCACCCAGGGGGAGGCACAGATACGCAGTATTTT. Its translation is CASSHPGGGTDTQYF.

The V call is TRBV5-4, the J call TRBJ2-5; 8 nucleotides agree with TRBD1. CDR3 length: 14 residues. With V trimmed by 3 bases and J by 5 bases, 6 bases remained unmatched. Per germline, CDR1 SGHNT and CDR2 YYREEE (reference sequence). CDR3 nucleotide sequence: TGTGCCAGCAGCTGGACAGGGCTTAGGGAGACCCAGTACTTC. Amino acids: CASSWTGLRETQYF.

The V call is TRBV6-6, the J call TRBJ1-5; 7 nucleotides match TRBD1. The CDR3 extends over 13 amino acids. CDR1 is MNHNY and CDR2 is SVGAGI in the germline V gene (reference sequence). Trimming removed 7 bases from V and 2 bases from J; junction bases left unmatched: 2. In DNA, the CDR3 is TGTGCCAGCACTACAGGGGGCAATCAGCCCCAGCATTTT. Translation: CASTTGGNQPQHF.

This chain uses TRBV27 with TRBJ2-2; D might be TRBD1 (5 bases). CDR1 and CDR2 from the germline V gene are MNHEY and SMNVEV (reference sequence). Trimming cost V 6 bases and J 0 bases, with 11 bases left between them. This CDR3 is 15 amino acids long. The CDR3 is CASRNEQANTGELFF. The CDR3 bases are TGTGCCAGCAGAAATGAACAGGCGAACACCGGGGAGCTGTTTTTT.

The chain recombines TRBV4-1 with TRBJ1-2, with D possibly TRBD1 on 5 matching bases. V was cut by 0 bases and J by 8 bases, with 13 bases left in between. The CDR3 has 14 amino acids. Germline V gene sequence: CDR1 MGHRA, CDR2 YSYEKL. CDR3 sequence reads: CASSQEWSGAGYTF. The DNA for the CDR3 is TGCGCCAGCAGCCAAGAGTGGTCCGGGGCCGGCTACACCTTC.

The J gene is TRBJ2-3, the V gene TRBV18; the D is unclear. This CDR3 comprises 13 residues. Germline V lookup: CDR1 KGHSH, CDR2 LQKENI. V lost 0 bases, J lost 0 bases, and 1 base lay in between. CDR3 in amino acids: CASSPPSTDTQYF. In DNA form, the CDR3 reads TGTGCCAGCTCACCACCCAGCACAGATACGCAGTATTTT. Full variable domain (rest looked up from reference TRBV18 and TRBJ2-3): NAGVMQNPRHLVRRRGQEARLRCSPMKGHSHVYWYRQLPEEGLKFMVYLQKENIIDESGMPKERFSAEFPKEGPSILRIQQVVRGDSAAYFCASSPPSTDTQYFGPGTRLTVL.

The V and J genes are TRBV19 and TRBJ1-5, with D perhaps matching TRBD1 (5 bases). The V and J ends lost 4 bases and 10 bases respectively, with 26 bases between them. Germline V gives CDR1 LNHDA, CDR2 SQIVND (reference sequence). The CDR3 is 17 amino acids. In nucleotides, the CDR3 is TGTGCCAGTAGTAGCTTGGGACTGGCGGACCGCATGGGACCCCAGCATTTT. Translating gives CASSSLGLADRMGPQHF.

This clone was counted a single time. The V gene is TRBV9, the J gene TRBJ2-5; a possible D gene is TRBD2 (6 bases). V dropped 0 bases and J dropped 5 bases, with 14 bases sitting between them. The CDR3 spans 15 residues. Germline CDR1 SGDLS, CDR2 YYNGEE. The CDR3 DNA is TGTGCCAGCAGCGTAGTCGGCGGGGTAGGGGAGACCCAGTACTTC. This codes for CASSVVGGVGETQYF.

The chain carries TRBV18 and TRBJ1-3; D remains unclear. Germline assignment: CDR1 KGHSH and CDR2 LQKENI. The CDR3 runs to 14 residues. The ends were cut back, 2 bases at V and 4 bases at J, with 9 bases in the middle. Here the CDR3 DNA reads TGTGCCAGCTCACCAAACCTCGGGGGAAACACCATATATTTT. As protein: CASSPNLGGNTIYF.

The gene calls are TRBV18 and TRBJ1-1; no clear D gene. The V gene lost 5 bases and the J gene lost 0 bases, with 13 bases spanning the gap. This CDR3 is 15 amino acids long. Germline V lookup: CDR1 KGHSH, CDR2 LQKENI. CDR3 in amino acids: CASSTSLQMNTEAFF. CDR3 nucleotide sequence: TGTGCCAGCTCAACATCTCTCCAGATGAACACTGAAGCTTTCTTT.

The chain carries TRBV19 and TRBJ2-4, with D uncertain. This CDR3 is built from 14 residues. Trimming shortened V by 5 bases and J by 7 bases, and 15 bases separated the two germline ends. Germline CDR1 and CDR2: LNHDA and SQIVND (reference sequence). In nucleotides, the CDR3 is TGTGCCAGTAGTGATACCGGGCCAAGGAACATTCAGTACTTC. Amino acids: CASSDTGPRNIQYF.

The V and J genes are TRBV19 and TRBJ1-1, with D tentatively TRBD1 (5 bases). Germline V lookup: CDR1 LNHDA, CDR2 SQIVND (reference sequence). V was clipped by 8 bases and J by 0 bases, with 13 bases between them. The CDR3 contains 14 residues. The CDR3 here is CASRRGGLNTEAFF. In DNA, the CDR3 is TGTGCCAGTCGTCGGGGCGGTTTGAACACTGAAGCTTTCTTT. Based on the CDR3 plus reference TRBV19 and TRBJ1-1, the full variable domain is DGGITQSPKYLFRKEGQNVTLSCEQNLNHDAMYWYRQDPGQGLRLIYYSQIVNDFQKGDIAEGYSVSREKKESFPLTVTSAQKNPTAFYLCASRRGGLNTEAFFGQGTRLTVV.

The chain links TRBV20-1 to TRBJ2-1, with D unclear. This CDR3 has 10 amino acids. V was clipped by 3 bases and J by 7 bases, with 4 bases between them. Germline CDR1 reads DFQATT; CDR2 reads SNEGSKA (reference sequence). The CDR3 reads CSARKNEQFF. The CDR3 coding sequence is TGCAGTGCTAGGAAAAATGAGCAGTTCTTC.

This clone was detected only a few times. This chain uses TRBV7-8 with TRBJ2-5; 8 bases map to TRBD2. The J segment lost 3 bases and the V segment lost 5 bases, leaving 11 bases of the junction unmatched. This CDR3 has 16 amino acids. Germline CDR1 SGHVS, CDR2 FQNEAQ. The CDR3 DNA follows: TGTGCCAGCAGCCCACGGGAGGGGGGAGGAGAAGAGACCCAGTACTTC. Its protein product is CASSPREGGGEETQYF.

In the case of this clone: Additional DNA sequences in this sample encode the identical CDR3. This sequence joins TRBV6-5 and TRBJ2-5; 7 bases agree with TRBD1. CDR1 and CDR2 from the germline V gene are MNHEY and SVGAGI. V lost 0 bases to trimming and J lost 2 bases; unmatched junction nucleotides: 0. The CDR3 consists of 14 residues. The CDR3 is CASSYSTGQETQYF. The CDR3 region has the DNA TGTGCCAGCAGTTACTCGACAGGGCAAGAGACCCAGTACTTC.

The chain uses TRBV5-6 and TRBJ2-7; no reliable D call. This CDR3 contains 13 residues. CDR1 is SGHDT, CDR2 YYEEEE, per germline. Trimming took off 2 bases at V and 2 bases at J, with 8 bases between the two ends. CDR3 protein: CASSFRAAYEQYF. CDR3 nucleotides: TGTGCCAGCAGCTTTCGTGCCGCCTACGAGCAGTACTTC.